One sample yielded the 11 T cell receptor beta chains listed below, sequenced in a study of glioma-infiltrating T cells after dendritic cell vaccination. The data were produced by immunoSEQ multiplex PCR, yet TCRdb's version contains in-frame clones alone and is incomplete. This sample has fewer than 60,000 clones, with around nine tenths found just once. Sample time point: after dendritic cell vaccination, including at tumor progression/relapse. The sequences come from blood, collected after dendritic cell vaccination. The receptor set was obtained from a human donor with glioblastoma.

The gene calls are TRBV4-1 and TRBJ2-3; D remains ambiguous. Trimming took 1 base from V and 5 from J, leaving 7 bases between them. CDR3 length: 13 residues. Germline V lookup: CDR1 MGHRA, CDR2 YSYEKL. The DNA of the CDR3 is TGCGCCAGCAGCCAAGCTTCGGGAGATACGCAGTATTTT. Translated, it gives CASSQASGDTQYF.

The rearrangement joins TRBV5-1 to TRBJ2-1; 9 bases match TRBD2. This CDR3 is 15 amino acids long. Looked up from germline, CDR1 is SGHRS and CDR2 is YFSETQ. The junction had 2 bases not matched to a gene; V was cut back by 0 bases and J by 4 bases. CDR3 in amino acids: CASSLVAGAYNEQFF. The CDR3 nucleotides are TGCGCCAGCAGCTTGGTAGCGGGGGCGTACAATGAGCAGTTCTTC.

V usage is TRBV28 and J usage is TRBJ2-3; D is unclear. Trimming cost V 7 bases and J 3 bases, with 20 bases left between them. This CDR3 has 16 amino acids. Germline V gene lookup returns CDR1 MDHEN and CDR2 SYDVKM. The CDR3: CASTPPRTKPTDTQYF. The CDR3 DNA is TGTGCCAGCACCCCACCCCGTACTAAGCCTACAGATACGCAGTATTTT.

The V and J genes are TRBV5-1 and TRBJ2-7, with TRBD1 matching over 8 bases. CDR1 is SGHRS and CDR2 is YFSETQ in the germline V gene. Trimming took 0 bases from V and 2 from J; bases not matched to a gene: 4. This CDR3 region has 15 residues. This CDR3 reads CASSLDPTGAYEQYF. The DNA for the CDR3 is TGCGCCAGCAGCTTGGACCCGACAGGGGCCTACGAGCAGTACTTC.

A remark on this clone: This sample also contains other DNA sequences that code for the same CDR3. V usage is TRBV7-6 and J usage is TRBJ2-2; a possible D gene is TRBD2 (6 bases). CDR1 is SGHVS and CDR2 is FNYEAQ in the germline V gene. The CDR3 totals 12 residues. The ends were cut back, 6 bases at V and 8 bases at J, with 10 bases in the middle. This chain's CDR3 is CASRTGAGELFF. CDR3 in DNA: TGTGCCAGCAGGACGGGAGCTGGGGAGCTGTTTTTT. Using reference TRBV7-6 and TRBJ2-2 for the parts outside the CDR3, the full variable domain is GAGVSQSPRYKVTKRGQDVALRCDPISGHVSLYWYRQALGQGPEFLTYFNYEAQQDKSGLPNDRFSAERPEGSISTLTIQRTEQRDSAMYRCASRTGAGELFFGEGSRLTVL.

The CDR3 nucleotides are TGTGCCAGCAGTCCAAGCGGGCCCGGACAGGGTGAGGAGCCCCAGCATTTT. Amino acids: CASSPSGPGQGEEPQHF. V gene TRBV28 combines with J gene TRBJ1-5; TRBD1 aligns across 8 bases. The CDR3 consists of 17 residues. The V and J ends lost 5 bases and 8 bases, in that order; junction bases with no gene match: 17. Germline CDR1 and CDR2: MDHEN and SYDVKM. The variable domain in full, with the rest retrieved from reference TRBV28 and TRBJ1-5, is DVKVTQSSRYLVKRTGEKVFLECVQDMDHENMFWYRQDPGLGLRLIYFSYDVKMKEKGDIPEGYSVSREKKERFSLILESASTNQTSMYLCASSPSGPGQGEEPQHFGDGTRLSIL.

The chain employs TRBV11-2 and TRBJ2-7; a possible D gene is TRBD2 (6 bases). V lost 5 bases and J 4 bases, leaving 18 bases between the germline ends. The CDR3 runs 15 residues. Per the germline V gene, CDR1 is SGHAT and CDR2 is FQNNGV. Here the CDR3 DNA reads TGTGCCAGCAGCCCCCGGGAGCTCTGGCGGTACGAGCAGTACTTC. This translates into CASSPRELWRYEQYF.

This sequence joins TRBV7-3 and TRBJ2-6, with D hard to call. The germline CDR1 and CDR2 sequences are SGHTA and FQGTGA. V gave up 8 bases and J gave up 3 bases, with 8 bases separating them. This CDR3 contains 13 residues. The CDR3 region is CASSGGGANVLTF. Here the CDR3 DNA reads TGTGCCAGCTCGGGTGGTGGGGCCAACGTCCTGACTTTC.

This chain joins TRBV19 and TRBJ2-7; D remains unclear. Germline V lookup: CDR1 LNHDA, CDR2 SQIVND (reference sequence). This CDR3 contains 11 residues. The V and J ends lost 6 bases and 6 bases respectively, with 9 bases between them. The CDR3 sequence: CASSVLTEQYF. CDR3 coding DNA: TGTGCCAGTAGCGTACTCACCGAGCAGTACTTC.

CDR3 region: CSVSVGDYQPQHF. Here the CDR3 DNA reads TGCAGCGTCAGTGTGGGGGACTATCAGCCCCAGCATTTT. This chain uses TRBV29-1 with TRBJ1-5, with a tentative D call TRBD1 (5 bases). Between the trimmed V and J ends, which lost 6 bases and 5 bases, there was a span of 14 bases. Germline V gene data show CDR1 as SQVTM and CDR2 as ANQGSEA. The CDR3 covers 13 residues.

This clone appeared once. This rearrangement joins TRBV7-8 to TRBJ2-5, with 7 bases fitting TRBD1. This CDR3 spans 17 amino acids. The germline gives CDR1 SGHVS, CDR2 FQNEAQ. V shed 1 base and J 6 bases; nucleotides not matched to a gene: 14. The CDR3: CASSLVIYQGVSKTQYF. In DNA form, the CDR3 reads TGTGCCAGCAGCTTAGTAATCTATCAGGGGGTCTCGAAGACCCAGTACTTC.